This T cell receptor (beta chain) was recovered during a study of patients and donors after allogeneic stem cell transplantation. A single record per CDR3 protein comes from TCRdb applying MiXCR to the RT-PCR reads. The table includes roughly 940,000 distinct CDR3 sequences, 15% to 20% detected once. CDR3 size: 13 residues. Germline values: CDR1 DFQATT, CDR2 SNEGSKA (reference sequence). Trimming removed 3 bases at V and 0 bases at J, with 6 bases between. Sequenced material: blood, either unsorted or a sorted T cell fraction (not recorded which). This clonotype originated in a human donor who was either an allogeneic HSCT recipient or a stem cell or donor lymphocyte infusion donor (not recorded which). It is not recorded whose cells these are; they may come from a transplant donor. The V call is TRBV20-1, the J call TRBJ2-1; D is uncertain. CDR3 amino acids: CSASDSSYNEQFF. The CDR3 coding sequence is TGCAGTGCTAGTGATAGCTCCTACAATGAGCAGTTCTTC.